Detailed here is one TCR beta chain. Original processing methods: Estimation of nucleated cell counts relied on the amplification of reference gene primers. The data were produced by immunoSEQ multiplex PCR, yet TCRdb's version contains in-frame clones alone and is incomplete. V and J calls and clone size are as listed in that table; D and trimming were resolved from the DNA. The sample consists of 49,000 or so clones, over 70% of them appearing once. The sample comes from a study of blood T cell repertoires in COVID-19. On the study more broadly: Sites across the United States, Italy and Spain contributed samples from acute and convalescent COVID-19. Sources were T cells, B-cell-depleted T cells, or PBMCs; the material itself was cDNA or gDNA.

Germline V gene sequence: CDR1 LNHDA, CDR2 SQIVND (reference sequence). V dropped 6 bases and J dropped 1; count of bases not matched to a gene: 6. This CDR3 is 16 amino acids long. Sequenced: peripheral blood. The genes are TRBV19 and TRBJ2-3; 11 nucleotides line up with TRBD2. This TCR was recovered from a man aged 45-65 years with acute or convalescent COVID-19. CDR3 sequence (DNA): TGTGCCAGTAGATCAGGACTAGCGGGTCGCACAGATACGCAGTATTTT. This sequence encodes CASRSGLAGRTDTQYF.